This entry lists 20 T cell receptor beta chains sequenced from one sample in a study of Graves' ophthalmopathy and Graves' hyperthyroidism. Amplification of the TCR beta CDR3 regions used RNA transcripts (as template). First-round RT-PCR with HTBI primers preceded a second-round multiplex PCR. TCRdb independently ran MiXCR on the multiplex PCR reads; one entry per CDR3 protein. The data contain 170,000 or so distinct CDR3 sequences, under 40% of them seen just once; the ten biggest clones take up about 6%. Sequenced sample: peripheral blood. These receptors were collected from a middle-aged woman with Graves' ophthalmopathy.

This clonotype was seen many times. The chain is built from TRBV19 and TRBJ1-1; D is ambiguous. Germline CDR1 is LNHDA and CDR2 is SQIVND (reference sequence). CDR3 length equals 14 residues. The V and J ends lost 7 bases and 4 bases respectively, with 16 bases between them. CDR3 DNA sequence: TGTGCCAGTACCAGGACGCTGGGGTTCACTGAAGCTTTCTTT. The encoded protein is CASTRTLGFTEAFF.

The V and J genes are TRBV6-1 and TRBJ2-7, with D maybe TRBD1 (5 bases). There are 11 residues in the CDR3. Per the germline V gene, CDR1 is MNHNS and CDR2 is SASEGT. The germline V and J ends were trimmed by 6 bases and 5 bases, with 8 bases remaining between them. The CDR3 region is CASRTGHEQYF. The CDR3 DNA sequence: TGTGCCAGCAGAACAGGTCACGAGCAGTACTTC.

This clonotype was found many times. The rearrangement links TRBV6-2 or TRBV6-3 to TRBJ2-5, with 8 bases lining up with TRBD2. The CDR3 runs 15 residues. Germline CDR1 and CDR2: MNHEY and SVGEGT. V shed 0 bases, J shed 5 bases, and the junction held 5 bases outside the gene matches. The CDR3 here is CASSYSYSGTETQYF. The CDR3 region has the DNA TGTGCCAGCAGTTACTCCTATAGCGGGACGGAGACCCAGTACTTC.

This clonotype was seen many times. This rearrangement joins TRBV2 to TRBJ1-2, with D unclear. The CDR3 loop spans 15 amino acids. Germline V CDR1 and CDR2: SNHLY, FYNNEI. V was cut by 2 bases and J by 4 bases, with 14 bases left in between. CDR3 loop: CASSERVRSIYGYTF. In DNA form, the CDR3 reads TGTGCCAGCAGTGAAAGGGTCAGGAGTATCTATGGCTACACCTTC.

This chain connects TRBV6-2 or TRBV6-3 to TRBJ2-4, with 8 positions matching TRBD2. V lost 3 bases to trimming and J lost 13 bases; unmatched junction nucleotides: 2. The CDR3 covers 11 residues. In germline, CDR1 is MNHEY, CDR2 SVGEGT. The CDR3 is CASSYQREQYF. DNA for the CDR3: TGTGCCAGCAGTTATCAGCGGGAGCAGTACTTC.

This clonotype was recorded many times. The chain uses TRBV6-2 or TRBV6-3 and TRBJ1-2; D not certain. Deletions cut 5 bases from V and 5 bases from J, with 6 bases between. The CDR3 runs to 11 residues. Per the germline V gene, CDR1 is MNHEY and CDR2 is SVGEGT. The CDR3 reads CASSVEYGYTF. The CDR3 DNA sequence: TGTGCCAGCAGTGTCGAATATGGCTACACCTTC.

This clonotype was observed many times. This chain uses TRBV4-1 with TRBJ1-1; D perhaps matches TRBD1 (5 bases). This CDR3 comprises 16 residues. V was cut by 1 base and J by 3 bases, with 15 bases left in between. Germline CDR1 is MGHRA and CDR2 is YSYEKL. In nucleotides, the CDR3 is TGCGCCAGCAGCCAAGTATGGAGGGACGGTTACACTGAAGCTTTCTTT. Translated, it gives CASSQVWRDGYTEAFF.

This clonotype has only a few counts. The chain joins TRBV6-5 to TRBJ1-2; TRBD1 aligns across 12 bases. V was clipped by 4 bases and J by 6 bases; unmatched bases: 3. CDR1 is MNHEY and CDR2 is SVGAGI in the germline V gene. There are 14 residues in the CDR3. The CDR3 sequence: CASSWGQGAHGYTF. The CDR3 coding sequence is TGTGCCAGCAGTTGGGGACAGGGGGCGCATGGCTACACCTTC.

This clonotype occurred many times. The V gene is TRBV29-1, the J gene TRBJ1-2, with D tentatively TRBD1 (5 bases). Between the trimmed V and J ends, which lost 8 bases and 0 bases, there was a span of 13 bases. This CDR3 contains 13 residues. Germline V gene lookup returns CDR1 SQVTM and CDR2 ANQGSEA. The CDR3 region is CSIWTQTNYGYTF. The CDR3 coding sequence is TGCAGCATCTGGACACAAACTAACTATGGCTACACCTTC. The full variable domain, completed using reference TRBV29-1 and TRBJ1-2, is SAVISQKPSRDICQRGTSLTIQCQVDSQVTMMFWYRQQPGQSLTLIATANQGSEATYESGFVIDKFPISRPNLTFSTLTVSNMSPEDSSIYLCSIWTQTNYGYTFGSGTRLTVV.

The chain links TRBV6-2 or TRBV6-3 to TRBJ1-2; no firm D call. The germline V gene encodes CDR1 MNHEY and CDR2 SVGEGT. Trimming removed 5 bases at V and 2 bases at J, with 9 bases between. The CDR3 contains 13 residues. CDR3 amino acids: CASSQDGNYGYTF. The DNA for the CDR3 is TGTGCCAGCAGTCAGGACGGCAACTATGGCTACACCTTC.

This clonotype occurred many times. The chain joins TRBV27 to TRBJ2-7; 11 bases are shared with TRBD2. CDR3 length: 16 amino acids. J gave up 0 bases and V 3 bases, and 4 bases lay outside the gene matches. The germline gives CDR1 MNHEY, CDR2 SMNVEV (reference sequence). The CDR3 spells CASSFATSGVSYEQYF. The CDR3 nucleotides are TGTGCCAGCAGTTTTGCGACTAGCGGGGTCTCCTACGAGCAGTACTTC.

At least ten counts were recorded for this clonotype. In DNA form, the CDR3 reads TGTGCCAGCAGTGGTGGACAGGGTGCGAACACTGAAGCTTTCTTT. Its translation is CASSGGQGANTEAFF. The rearrangement joins TRBV2 to TRBJ1-1; 8 nucleotides align to TRBD1. Germline CDR1 SNHLY, CDR2 FYNNEI. The length of the CDR3 is 15 residues. J was trimmed by 1 base and V by 4 bases; bases with no gene match: 5.

The chain is built from TRBV12-3 or TRBV12-4 and TRBJ2-7; a weak D match, TRBD2 (6 bases). Trimming stripped 2 bases from V and 3 bases from J, with 23 bases between. The CDR3 has 18 residues. The chain's CDR3 is CASSLKATPLGLSYEQYF. CDR3 DNA: TGTGCCAGCAGTTTAAAGGCTACTCCCCTCGGACTAAGCTACGAGCAGTACTTC.

There are many counts of this clonotype. The chain combines TRBV12-3 or TRBV12-4 with TRBJ1-5, with D unresolved. There are 14 residues in the CDR3. V was pared by 4 bases and J by 1 base, with 8 bases between. CDR3 in amino acids: CASSSGESNQPQHF. The CDR3 bases are TGTGCCAGCAGTTCAGGAGAAAGCAATCAGCCCCAGCATTTT.

This clonotype was recorded at least ten times. V is TRBV6-2 or TRBV6-3 and J is TRBJ2-7, with D perhaps being TRBD1 or TRBD2 (5 bases each). CDR1 is MNHEY and CDR2 is SVGEGT in the germline V gene. The V and J ends lost 6 bases and 6 bases respectively, with 21 bases between them. The CDR3 covers 15 residues. CDR3 sequence (DNA): TGTGCCAGCAGCTTATATGGGACCGCCGCGACCGAGCAGTACTTC. Its translation: CASSLYGTAATEQYF.

This clonotype was counted ten times or more. CDR3 DNA: TGTGCCAGCAGCCAAGATCCGACAGGAGATAACTATGGCTACACCTTC. Translating it yields CASSQDPTGDNYGYTF. The chain is built from TRBV4-2 and TRBJ1-2; tentative D call: TRBD1 (6 bases). Germline V gene data show CDR1 as LGHNA and CDR2 as YNFKEQ. The germline V and J ends were trimmed by 0 bases and 1 base, with 12 bases remaining between them. CDR3 length: 16 residues.

The rearrangement joins TRBV7-2 to TRBJ2-7; 10 nucleotides line up with TRBD2. V shed 5 bases, J shed 4 bases, and the junction held 8 bases outside the gene matches. The CDR3 sequence is 15 residues long. Germline V gene lookup returns CDR1 SGHTA and CDR2 FQGNSA. CDR3 nucleotides: TGTGCCAGCAGCACATCAGCGGGAGGGAGTTACGAGCAGTACTTC. This gives the protein CASSTSAGGSYEQYF.

The gene calls are TRBV27 and TRBJ2-7; 10 bases are shared with TRBD2. The V and J ends lost 5 bases and 0 bases, in that order; junction bases with no gene match: 4. There are 15 residues in the CDR3. CDR1 is MNHEY and CDR2 is SMNVEV in the germline V gene (reference sequence). The CDR3 protein is CASSRTSGNSYEQYF. CDR3 DNA sequence: TGTGCCAGCAGTAGGACTAGCGGAAACTCCTACGAGCAGTACTTC.

In this sample, this clonotype turned up many times. The chain carries TRBV28 and TRBJ2-5, with D perhaps matching TRBD1 (6 bases). Trimming took off 5 bases at V and 2 bases at J, with 18 bases between the two ends. From germline, CDR1 is MDHEN and CDR2 SYDVKM. This CDR3 contains 16 residues. The CDR3 DNA is TGTGCCAGCAGTACCTCCTCCAGGGGTAATCAAGAGACCCAGTACTTC. The encoded protein is CASSTSSRGNQETQYF.

This clonotype was counted at least ten times. The gene calls are TRBV20-1 and TRBJ1-2; possibly TRBD1 for D (5 bases). CDR3 size: 14 residues. The germline V and J ends were trimmed by 3 bases and 8 bases, with 19 bases remaining between them. Germline V gives CDR1 DFQATT, CDR2 SNEGSKA (reference sequence). The chain's CDR3 is CSASVAGTGEGYTF. CDR3 bases: TGCAGTGCTAGTGTTGCTGGGACCGGAGAGGGCTACACCTTC.